Here is one TCR beta chain with its context. The sample comes from a study of blood T cell repertoires in COVID-19. Study-wide background: Both acute and convalescent COVID-19 samples were obtained from the United States, Italy and Spain. PBMCs, B-cell-depleted T cells, or T cells provided the cDNA or gDNA that made up the material.

Germline V gene lookup returns CDR1 DFQATT and CDR2 SNEGSKA (reference sequence). The CDR3 is 15 residues long. V was pared by 3 bases and J by 2 bases, with 7 bases of the junction left unmatched. In Seattle, patients joined the study during active infection and were tracked longitudinally. Generated by immunoSEQ multiplex PCR, the TCRdb table keeps only in-frame clones and is missing some. The sample holds about 100,000 clones, over 85% seen once. The material sequenced was peripheral blood. The rearrangement links TRBV20-1 to TRBJ2-5; 9 nucleotides match TRBD2. The sequence derives from a human donor with COVID-19, enrolled during active disease. The donor label of this sample is uncertain. CDR3 protein: CSASDSGSPQETQYF. The DNA for the CDR3 is TGCAGTGCTAGTGATAGCGGGAGCCCTCAAGAGACCCAGTACTTC.